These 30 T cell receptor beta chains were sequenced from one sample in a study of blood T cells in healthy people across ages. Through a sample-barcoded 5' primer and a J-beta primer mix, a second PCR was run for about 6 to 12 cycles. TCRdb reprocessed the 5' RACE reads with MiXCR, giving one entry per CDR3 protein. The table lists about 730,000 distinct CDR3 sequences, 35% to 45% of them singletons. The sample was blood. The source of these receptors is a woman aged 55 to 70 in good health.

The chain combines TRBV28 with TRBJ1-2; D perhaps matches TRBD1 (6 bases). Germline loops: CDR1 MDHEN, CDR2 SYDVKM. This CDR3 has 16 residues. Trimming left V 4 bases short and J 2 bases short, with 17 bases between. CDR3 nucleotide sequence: TGTGCCAGCAGTTCCCCGCGGACAGATGAAAACTATGGCTACACCTTC. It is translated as CASSSPRTDENYGYTF.

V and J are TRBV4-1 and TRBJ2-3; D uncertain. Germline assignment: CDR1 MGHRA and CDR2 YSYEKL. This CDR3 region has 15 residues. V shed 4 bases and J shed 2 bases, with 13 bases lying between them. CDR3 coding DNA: TGCGCCAGCAGCCCGACCTCGAAAGACACAGATACGCAGTATTTT. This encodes CASSPTSKDTDTQYF.

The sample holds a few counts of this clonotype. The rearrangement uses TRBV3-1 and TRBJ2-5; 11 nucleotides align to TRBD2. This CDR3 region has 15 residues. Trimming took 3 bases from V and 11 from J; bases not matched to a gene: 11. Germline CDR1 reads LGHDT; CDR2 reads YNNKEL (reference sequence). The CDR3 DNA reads TGTGCCAGCAGCCATAGCGGGAGGGGAAACAATGAGCAGTACTTC. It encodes CASSHSGRGNNEQYF.

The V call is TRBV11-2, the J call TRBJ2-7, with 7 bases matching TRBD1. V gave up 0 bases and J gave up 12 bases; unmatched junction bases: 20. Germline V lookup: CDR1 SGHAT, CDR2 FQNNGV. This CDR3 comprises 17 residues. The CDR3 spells CASSLDQRTGTDSLVYF. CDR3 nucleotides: TGTGCCAGCAGCTTAGATCAGAGGACTGGGACAGACTCCCTTGTGTACTTC.

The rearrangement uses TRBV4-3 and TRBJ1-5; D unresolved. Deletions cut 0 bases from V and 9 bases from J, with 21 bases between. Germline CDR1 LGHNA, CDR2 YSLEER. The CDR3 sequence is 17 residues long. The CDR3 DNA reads TGCGCCAGCAGCCAAGATCTCGCGCCGGGGATCGGTCGGCCCCAGCATTTT. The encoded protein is CASSQDLAPGIGRPQHF.

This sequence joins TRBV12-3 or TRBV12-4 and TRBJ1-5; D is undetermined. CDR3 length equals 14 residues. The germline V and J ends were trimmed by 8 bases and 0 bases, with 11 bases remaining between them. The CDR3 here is CASASSDSNQPQHF. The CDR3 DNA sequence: TGTGCCAGCGCGTCTAGCGATAGCAATCAGCCCCAGCATTTT.

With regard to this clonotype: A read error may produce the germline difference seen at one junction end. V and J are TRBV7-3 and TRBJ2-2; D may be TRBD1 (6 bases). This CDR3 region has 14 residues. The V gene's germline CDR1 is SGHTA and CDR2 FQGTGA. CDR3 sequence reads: CASSVGHNTGELFF. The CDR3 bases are TGTGCCAGCAGCGTGGGACACAACACCGGGGAACTGTTTTTT.

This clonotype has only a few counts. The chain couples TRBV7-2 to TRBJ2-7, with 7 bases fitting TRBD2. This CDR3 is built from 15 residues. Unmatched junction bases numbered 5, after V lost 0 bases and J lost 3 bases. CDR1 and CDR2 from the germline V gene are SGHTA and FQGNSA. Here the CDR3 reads CASSLAGGGFYEQYF. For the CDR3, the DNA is TGTGCCAGCAGCTTAGCTGGGGGGGGATTCTACGAGCAGTACTTC.

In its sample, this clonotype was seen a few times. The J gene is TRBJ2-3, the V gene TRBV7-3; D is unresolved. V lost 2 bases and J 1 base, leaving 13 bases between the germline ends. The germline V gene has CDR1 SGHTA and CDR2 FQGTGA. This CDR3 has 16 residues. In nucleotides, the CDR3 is TGTGCCAGCAGCTTAGAAGGGCAGCCCCGCACAGATACGCAGTATTTT. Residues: CASSLEGQPRTDTQYF.

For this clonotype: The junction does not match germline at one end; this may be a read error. DNA of the CDR3: TGCGCCAGCAGTGAAACAGGACAAGTCCAAGGGACCCAGTACTTC. Translating it yields CASSETGQVQGTQYF. The V gene is TRBV10-1, the J gene TRBJ2-7; a weak D match, TRBD1 (5 bases). The J call is in doubt because the DNA end fits TRBJ2-5 better. CDR3 length equals 15 residues. The germline gives CDR1 WNHNN, CDR2 SYGVQD (reference sequence).

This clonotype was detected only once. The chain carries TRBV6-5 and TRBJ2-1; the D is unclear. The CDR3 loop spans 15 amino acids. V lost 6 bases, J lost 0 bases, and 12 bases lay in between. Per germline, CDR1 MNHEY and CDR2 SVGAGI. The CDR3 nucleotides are TGTGCCAGCAGGGCCCTCGATCCCTCCTACAATGAGCAGTTCTTC. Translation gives CASRALDPSYNEQFF.

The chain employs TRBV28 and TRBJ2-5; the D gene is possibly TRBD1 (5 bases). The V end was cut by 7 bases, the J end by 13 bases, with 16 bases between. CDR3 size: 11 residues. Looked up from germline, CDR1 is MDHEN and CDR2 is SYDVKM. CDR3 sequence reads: CASIDSYERYF. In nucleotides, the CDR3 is TGTGCCAGCATCGACAGCTACGAGCGGTACTTC. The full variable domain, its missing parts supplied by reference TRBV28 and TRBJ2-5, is DVKVTQSSRYLVKRTGEKVFLECVQDMDHENMFWYRQDPGLGLRLIYFSYDVKMKEKGDIPEGYSVSREKKERFSLILESASTNQTSMYLCASIDSYERYFGPGTRLLVL.

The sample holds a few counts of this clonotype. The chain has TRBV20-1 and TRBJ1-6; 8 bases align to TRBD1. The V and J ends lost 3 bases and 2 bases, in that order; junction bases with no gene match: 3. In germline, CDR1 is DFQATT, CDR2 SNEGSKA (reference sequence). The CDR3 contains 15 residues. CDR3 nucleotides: TGCAGTGCTAGCAGGGGGCAGGCCTATAATTCACCCCTCCACTTT. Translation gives CSASRGQAYNSPLHF.

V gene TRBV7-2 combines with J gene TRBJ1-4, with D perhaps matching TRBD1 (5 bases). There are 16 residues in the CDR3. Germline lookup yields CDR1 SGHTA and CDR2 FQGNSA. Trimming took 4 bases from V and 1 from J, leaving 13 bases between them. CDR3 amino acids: CASSSPRGGTNEKLFF. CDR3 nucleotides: TGTGCCAGCAGCTCCCCCCGGGGGGGAACTAATGAAAAACTGTTTTTT.

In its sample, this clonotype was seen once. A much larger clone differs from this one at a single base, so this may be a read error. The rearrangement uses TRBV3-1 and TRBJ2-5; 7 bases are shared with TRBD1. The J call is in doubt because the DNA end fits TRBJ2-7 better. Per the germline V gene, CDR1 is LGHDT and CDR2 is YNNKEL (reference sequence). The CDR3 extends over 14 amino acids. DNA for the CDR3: TGTGCCAGCAGCTCGTACAGGGGAAGTTACGAGCAGTACTTC. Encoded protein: CASSSYRGSYEQYF.

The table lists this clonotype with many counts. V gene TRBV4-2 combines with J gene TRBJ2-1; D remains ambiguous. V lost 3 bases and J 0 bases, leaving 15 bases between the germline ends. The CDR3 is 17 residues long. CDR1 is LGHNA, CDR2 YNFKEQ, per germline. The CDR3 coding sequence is TGTGCCAGCAGCCAGGGGAAAACTTCTAGCTCCTACAATGAGCAGTTCTTC. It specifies CASSQGKTSSSYNEQFF.

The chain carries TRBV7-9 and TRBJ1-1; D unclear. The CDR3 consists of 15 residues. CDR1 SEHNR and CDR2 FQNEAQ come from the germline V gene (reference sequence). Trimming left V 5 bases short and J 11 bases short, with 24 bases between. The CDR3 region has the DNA TGTGCCAGCAGCCCGGGGTCTTTAGACGAAGAAGCGGCTTTCTTT. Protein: CASSPGSLDEEAAFF.

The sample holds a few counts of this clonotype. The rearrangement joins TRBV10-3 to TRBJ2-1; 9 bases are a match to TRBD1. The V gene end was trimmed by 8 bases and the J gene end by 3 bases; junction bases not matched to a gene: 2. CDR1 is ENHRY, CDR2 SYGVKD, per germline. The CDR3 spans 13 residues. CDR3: CAIRDRDYNEQFF. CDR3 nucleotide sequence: TGTGCCATCCGGGACAGGGACTACAATGAGCAGTTCTTC.

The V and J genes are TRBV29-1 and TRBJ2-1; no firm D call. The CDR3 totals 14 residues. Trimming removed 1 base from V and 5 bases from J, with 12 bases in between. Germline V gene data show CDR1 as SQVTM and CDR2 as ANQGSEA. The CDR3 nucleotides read TGCAGCGTTGAAGGAGCAGGCACCAACAATGAGCAGTTCTTC. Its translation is CSVEGAGTNNEQFF.

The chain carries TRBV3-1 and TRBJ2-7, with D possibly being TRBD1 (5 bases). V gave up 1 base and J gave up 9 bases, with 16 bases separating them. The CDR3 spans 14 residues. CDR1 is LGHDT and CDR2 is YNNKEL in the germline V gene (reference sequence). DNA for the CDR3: TGTGCCAGCAGCCAAGGACAGAGCTACGACGTGCAGTACTTC. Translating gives CASSQGQSYDVQYF.

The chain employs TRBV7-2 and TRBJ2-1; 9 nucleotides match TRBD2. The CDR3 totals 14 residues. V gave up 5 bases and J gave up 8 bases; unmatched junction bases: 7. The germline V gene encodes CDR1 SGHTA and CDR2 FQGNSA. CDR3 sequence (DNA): TGTGCCAGCAGCCCCGCAGCGGGGGGACATGAGCAGTTCTTC. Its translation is CASSPAAGGHEQFF.

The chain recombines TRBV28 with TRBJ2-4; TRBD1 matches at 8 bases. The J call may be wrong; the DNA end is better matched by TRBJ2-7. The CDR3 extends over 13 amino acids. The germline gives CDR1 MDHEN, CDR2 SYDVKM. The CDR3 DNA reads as TGTGCCAGCGGACAGGGACCCGGAGACGAGCAGTACTTC. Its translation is CASGQGPGDEQYF.

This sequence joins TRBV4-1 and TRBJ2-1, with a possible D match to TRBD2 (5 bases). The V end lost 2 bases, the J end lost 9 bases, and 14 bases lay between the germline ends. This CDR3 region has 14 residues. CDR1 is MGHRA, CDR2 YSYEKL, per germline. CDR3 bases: TGCGCCAGCAGCCAACCCGACCGGGGTGGTGAGCAGTTCTTC. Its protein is CASSQPDRGGEQFF.

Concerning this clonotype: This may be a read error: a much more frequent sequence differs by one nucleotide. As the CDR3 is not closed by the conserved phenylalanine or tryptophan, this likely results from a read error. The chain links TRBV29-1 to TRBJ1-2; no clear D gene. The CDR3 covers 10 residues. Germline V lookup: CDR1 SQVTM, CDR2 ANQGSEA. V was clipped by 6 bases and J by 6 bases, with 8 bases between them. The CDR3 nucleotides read TGCAGCGTCTGGGAGGATGGCTACACCTCC. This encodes CSVWEDGYTS.

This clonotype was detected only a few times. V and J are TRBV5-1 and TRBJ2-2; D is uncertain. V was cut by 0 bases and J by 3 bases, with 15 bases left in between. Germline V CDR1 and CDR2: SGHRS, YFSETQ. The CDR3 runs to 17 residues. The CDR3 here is CASSLGMARVDTGELFF. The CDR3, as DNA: TGCGCCAGCAGCTTGGGAATGGCCCGCGTGGACACCGGGGAGCTGTTTTTT.

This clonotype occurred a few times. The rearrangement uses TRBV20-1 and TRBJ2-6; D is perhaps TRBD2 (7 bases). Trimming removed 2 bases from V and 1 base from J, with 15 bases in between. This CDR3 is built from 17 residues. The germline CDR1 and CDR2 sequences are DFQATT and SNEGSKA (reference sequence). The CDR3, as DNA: TGCAGTGCTAGATTTGAGGGGGGGGCGTCTGGGGCCAACGTCCTGACTTTC. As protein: CSARFEGGASGANVLTF.

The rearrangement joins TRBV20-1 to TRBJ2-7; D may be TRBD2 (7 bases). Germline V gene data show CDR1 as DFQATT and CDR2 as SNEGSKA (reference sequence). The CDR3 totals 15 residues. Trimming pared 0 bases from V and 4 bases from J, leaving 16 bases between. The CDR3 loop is CSARDPGGGPYEQYF. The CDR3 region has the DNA TGCAGTGCTAGAGATCCTGGGGGGGGCCCGTACGAGCAGTACTTC.

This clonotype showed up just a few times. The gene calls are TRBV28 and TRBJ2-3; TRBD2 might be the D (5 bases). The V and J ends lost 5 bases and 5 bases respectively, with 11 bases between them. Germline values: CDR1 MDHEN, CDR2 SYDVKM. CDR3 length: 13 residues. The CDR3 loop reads CASSGGLEDTQYF. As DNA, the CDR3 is TGTGCCAGCAGTGGCGGGTTGGAAGATACGCAGTATTTT. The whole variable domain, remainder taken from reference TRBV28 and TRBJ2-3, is DVKVTQSSRYLVKRTGEKVFLECVQDMDHENMFWYRQDPGLGLRLIYFSYDVKMKEKGDIPEGYSVSREKKERFSLILESASTNQTSMYLCASSGGLEDTQYFGPGTRLTVL.

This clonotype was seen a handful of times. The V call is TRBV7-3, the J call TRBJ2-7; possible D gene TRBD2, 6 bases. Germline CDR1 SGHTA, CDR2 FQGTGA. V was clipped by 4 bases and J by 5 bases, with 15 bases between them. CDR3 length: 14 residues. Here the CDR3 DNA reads TGTGCCAGCAGCTCCGGGGGTCCTCCTCACGAGCAGTACTTC. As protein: CASSSGGPPHEQYF.

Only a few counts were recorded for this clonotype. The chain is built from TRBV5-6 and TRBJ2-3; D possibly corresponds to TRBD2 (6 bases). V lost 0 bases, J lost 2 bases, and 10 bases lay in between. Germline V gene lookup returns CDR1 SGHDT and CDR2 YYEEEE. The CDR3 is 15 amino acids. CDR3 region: CASSLEGLLTDTQYF. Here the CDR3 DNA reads TGTGCCAGCAGCTTGGAGGGACTGCTCACAGATACGCAGTATTTT.